The rows below give T cell receptor beta chains drawn from one sample of a study of radiation and T cells in renal cell carcinoma. This table comes from immunoSEQ multiplex PCR, and its TCRdb copy is limited to in-frame clones, with some not included. The data show tens of thousands of clones, around 47% seen once. The sequenced sample was tumor tissue, obtained from a patient whose treatment included radiotherapy and nephrectomy. The receptors here all came from a woman in her forties or fifties with renal cell carcinoma. CDR3s include the opening cysteine and the closing phenylalanine or tryptophan. The order of the fields is V gene, J gene, clone size, CDR3 length, D gene, CDR3 protein, CDR3 DNA. The D gene is left open where the match is weak. Not every row has a clone size; where given, it reads once, few, many or a size class.

V gene: TRBV6-1; J gene: TRBJ1-2; clone size: .; CDR3 length: 14; D gene: .; CDR3 protein: CASNEDGANYGYTF; CDR3 DNA: TGTGCCAGCAACGAGGACGGAGCTAACTATGGCTACACCTTC
V gene: TRBV4-1; J gene: TRBJ2-7; clone size: .; CDR3 length: 15; D gene: .; CDR3 protein: CASSHPGLNTYEQYF; CDR3 DNA: TGCGCCAGCAGCCATCCGGGACTGAACACCTACGAGCAGTACTTC
V gene: TRBV7-9; J gene: TRBJ2-1; clone size: .; CDR3 length: 14; D gene: .; CDR3 protein: CASSGDFSYNEQFF; CDR3 DNA: TGTGCCAGCAGTGGGGACTTCTCCTACAATGAGCAGTTCTTC
V gene: TRBV4-3; J gene: TRBJ1-5; clone size: many; CDR3 length: 15; D gene: .; CDR3 protein: CASSQDRVGNQPQHF; CDR3 DNA: TGCGCCAGCAGCCAAGACAGGGTGGGCAATCAGCCCCAGCATTTT
V gene: TRBV29-1; J gene: TRBJ2-7; clone size: few; CDR3 length: 13; D gene: TRBD2; CDR3 protein: CSVIASGGYEQYF; CDR3 DNA: TGCAGCGTTATTGCTAGCGGGGGGTACGAGCAGTACTTC
V gene: TRBV6-5; J gene: TRBJ1-1; clone size: few; CDR3 length: 14; D gene: TRBD1; CDR3 protein: CASSRTGAITEAFF; CDR3 DNA: TGTGCCAGCAGTCGGACAGGGGCGATCACTGAAGCTTTCTTT
V gene: TRBV5-4; J gene: TRBJ2-6; clone size: .; CDR3 length: 16; D gene: .; CDR3 protein: CASSQDWISGANVLTF; CDR3 DNA: TGCGCCAGCAGCCAAGATTGGATCTCTGGGGCCAACGTCCTGACTTTC
V gene: TRBV5-1; J gene: TRBJ1-6; clone size: .; CDR3 length: 15; D gene: .; CDR3 protein: CASSLTVQGDSPLHF; CDR3 DNA: TGCGCCAGCAGCTTGACCGTCCAGGGAGATTCACCCCTCCACTTT
V gene: TRBV6-6; J gene: TRBJ1-1; clone size: .; CDR3 length: 16; D gene: .; CDR3 protein: CASSFALRGTSAEAFF; CDR3 DNA: TGTGCCAGCAGTTTTGCCCTGCGCGGGACGTCGGCTGAAGCTTTCTTT
V gene: TRBV9; J gene: TRBJ1-2; clone size: few; CDR3 length: 14; D gene: .; CDR3 protein: CASNLGESTYGYTF; CDR3 DNA: TGTGCCAGCAACTTGGGGGAAAGCACCTATGGCTACACCTTC
V gene: TRBV7-8; J gene: TRBJ2-7; clone size: .; CDR3 length: 15; D gene: TRBD1; CDR3 protein: CASSSTDRWPYEQYF; CDR3 DNA: TGTGCCAGCAGCTCCACGGACAGGTGGCCCTACGAGCAGTACTTC
V gene: TRBV30; J gene: TRBJ1-2; clone size: few; CDR3 length: 13; D gene: TRBD1; CDR3 protein: CAWSRQGAGGYTF; CDR3 DNA: TGTGCCTGGAGCCGACAGGGGGCCGGCGGCTACACCTTC
V gene: TRBV7-7; J gene: TRBJ2-1; clone size: .; CDR3 length: 14; D gene: .; CDR3 protein: CASSFSQGGNEQFF; CDR3 DNA: TGTGCTAGCAGCTTTTCACAGGGTGGCAATGAGCAGTTCTTC
V gene: TRBV5-4; J gene: TRBJ1-2; clone size: .; CDR3 length: 15; D gene: .; CDR3 protein: CASSLGPSRSERYTF; CDR3 DNA: TGTGCCAGCAGCTTGGGCCCCAGCCGCTCGGAACGCTACACCTTC
V gene: TRBV9; J gene: TRBJ1-2; clone size: .; CDR3 length: 12; D gene: .; CDR3 protein: CASSVVGYGYTF; CDR3 DNA: TGTGCCAGCAGCGTAGTCGGCTATGGCTACACCTTC
V gene: TRBV4-1; J gene: TRBJ1-1; clone size: .; CDR3 length: 14; D gene: .; CDR3 protein: CASSRTGPGTEAFF; CDR3 DNA: TGCGCCAGCAGCCGAACCGGTCCGGGGACTGAAGCTTTCTTT
V gene: TRBV11-2; J gene: TRBJ2-7; clone size: few; CDR3 length: 15; D gene: .; CDR3 protein: CASSLHGQVAYEQYF; CDR3 DNA: TGTGCCAGCAGCTTACACGGTCAGGTTGCCTACGAGCAGTACTTC
V gene: TRBV10-3; J gene: TRBJ1-3; clone size: .; CDR3 length: 12; D gene: .; CDR3 protein: CAMTTGTDTIYF; CDR3 DNA: TGTGCCATGACTACAGGGACGGACACCATATATTTT
V gene: TRBV7-8; J gene: TRBJ2-1; clone size: .; CDR3 length: 15; D gene: TRBD2; CDR3 protein: CASSLRLAGYNEQFF; CDR3 DNA: TGTGCCAGCAGCTTACGACTAGCGGGATACAATGAGCAGTTCTTC
V gene: TRBV6-6; J gene: TRBJ2-3; clone size: .; CDR3 length: 13; D gene: .; CDR3 protein: CASSGPTSDTQYF; CDR3 DNA: TGTGCCAGCAGTGGCCCTACGTCAGATACGCAGTATTTT
V gene: TRBV13; J gene: TRBJ1-1; clone size: once; CDR3 length: 14; D gene: .; CDR3 protein: CASSPGEGDTEAFF; CDR3 DNA: TGTGCCAGCAGCCCCGGTGAGGGGGACACTGAAGCTTTCTTT
V gene: TRBV15; J gene: TRBJ2-1; clone size: few; CDR3 length: 16; D gene: TRBD2; CDR3 protein: CATSRRLSSGYNEQFF; CDR3 DNA: TGTGCCACCAGCAGACGGCTATCTAGCGGATACAATGAGCAGTTCTTC
V gene: TRBV7-2; J gene: TRBJ1-2; clone size: .; CDR3 length: 15; D gene: TRBD1; CDR3 protein: CASSPTTGIGYGYTF; CDR3 DNA: TGTGCCAGCAGCCCCACGACAGGGATCGGATATGGCTACACCTTC
V gene: TRBV5-6; J gene: TRBJ2-1; clone size: few; CDR3 length: 14; D gene: .; CDR3 protein: CASTFRPRYNEQFF; CDR3 DNA: TGTGCCAGCACCTTCCGACCCCGATACAATGAGCAGTTCTTC
V gene: TRBV19; J gene: TRBJ1-6; clone size: few; CDR3 length: 14; D gene: .; CDR3 protein: CASSRTGYNSPLHF; CDR3 DNA: TGTGCCAGTAGTCGAACAGGCTATAATTCACCCCTCCACTTT
V gene: TRBV6-1; J gene: TRBJ1-2; clone size: .; CDR3 length: 15; D gene: .; CDR3 protein: CASSEAIGIYYGYTF; CDR3 DNA: TGTGCCAGCAGTGAAGCTATTGGGATTTACTATGGCTACACCTTC
V gene: TRBV30; J gene: TRBJ1-5; clone size: .; CDR3 length: 13; D gene: .; CDR3 protein: CAWSVQENQPQHF; CDR3 DNA: TGTGCCTGGAGTGTGCAGGAAAATCAGCCCCAGCATTTT
V gene: TRBV2; J gene: TRBJ1-4; clone size: .; CDR3 length: 15; D gene: .; CDR3 protein: CASRRDTATNEKLFF; CDR3 DNA: TGTGCCAGCAGGAGAGACACAGCAACTAATGAAAAACTGTTTTTT
V gene: TRBV12-5; J gene: TRBJ2-3; clone size: .; CDR3 length: 18; D gene: TRBD2; CDR3 protein: CASGLVRRTSGTTDTQYF; CDR3 DNA: TGTGCTAGTGGTTTGGTACGGAGGACTAGCGGGACCACAGATACGCAGTATTTT
V gene: TRBV28; J gene: TRBJ1-2; clone size: few; CDR3 length: 12; D gene: .; CDR3 protein: CASTRSPYGYTF; CDR3 DNA: TGTGCCAGCACCCGGTCCCCCTATGGCTACACCTTC
V gene: TRBV9; J gene: TRBJ2-7; clone size: .; CDR3 length: 15; D gene: .; CDR3 protein: CASSPPGTPSYEQYF; CDR3 DNA: TGTGCCAGCAGCCCACCCGGGACACCTTCCTACGAGCAGTACTTC
V gene: TRBV19; J gene: TRBJ2-7; clone size: .; CDR3 length: 14; D gene: TRBD1; CDR3 protein: CASSSRTGFNEQYF; CDR3 DNA: TGTGCCAGTAGTTCGAGGACAGGGTTCAACGAGCAGTACTTC
V gene: TRBV7-9; J gene: TRBJ2-7; clone size: few; CDR3 length: 16; D gene: TRBD1; CDR3 protein: CASSLVAGTGSIPQYF; CDR3 DNA: TGTGCCAGCAGCTTAGTGGCCGGGACAGGCTCGATCCCACAGTACTTC